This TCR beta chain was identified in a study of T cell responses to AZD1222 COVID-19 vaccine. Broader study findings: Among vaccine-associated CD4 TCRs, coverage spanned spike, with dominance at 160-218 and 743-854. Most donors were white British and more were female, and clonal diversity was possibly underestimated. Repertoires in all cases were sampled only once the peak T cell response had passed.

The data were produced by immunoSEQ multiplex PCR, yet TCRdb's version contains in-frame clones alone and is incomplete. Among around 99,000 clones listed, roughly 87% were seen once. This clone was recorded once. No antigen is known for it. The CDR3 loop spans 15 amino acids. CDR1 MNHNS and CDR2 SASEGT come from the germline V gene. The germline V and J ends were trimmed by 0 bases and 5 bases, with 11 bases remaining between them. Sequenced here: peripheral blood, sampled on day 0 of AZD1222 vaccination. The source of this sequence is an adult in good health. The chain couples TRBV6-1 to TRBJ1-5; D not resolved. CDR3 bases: TGTGCCAGCAGTGAAGCTCGTACAGCTCATCAGCCCCAGCATTTT. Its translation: CASSEARTAHQPQHF.